This T cell receptor beta chain was sequenced for a study of blood T cell repertoires in COVID-19. About the study: Collection of acute and convalescent COVID-19 samples took place in the United States, Italy and Spain.

CDR1 and CDR2 (germline): MGHDK, SYGVNS. V was pared by 7 bases and J by 5 bases, with 15 bases between. This CDR3 is 13 amino acids long. Per the original methods: Quantification of nucleated cells was approximated via reference gene primer amplification. TCRdb's table, derived via immunoSEQ multiplex PCR, lists solely in-frame clones and lacks some. Clone size and V and J calls were adopted from that table, with D and trimming inferred from the DNA. The sample has fewer than 150,000 clones, under 90% seen once. The clonotype was recovered from a human donor in a cohort sampled during active COVID-19. The chain employs TRBV25-1 and TRBJ2-7, with D possibly being TRBD1 (7 bases). Material for sequencing was peripheral blood. The DNA for the CDR3 is TGTGCCAGCACGGAGGGGGCATCCGACGAGCAGTACTTC. It translates to CASTEGASDEQYF.